Listed below are T cell receptor beta chains from one sample, sequenced in a study of post-analysis software for immune sequencing data. TCRdb reprocessed the PCR reads via MiXCR and lists one record per CDR3 protein. The sample has under 900,000 distinct CDR3 sequences, approximately 57% seen once. The sequenced sample consisted of blood. The receptors here all came from a girl aged 10 to 17 with multiple sclerosis. Both conserved end residues are trimmed from each CDR3. A D gene is named only where the DNA matches it firmly.

j_call | v_call | d_call | cdr3_aa
TRBJ2-5 | TRBV20-1 | TRBD2 | SASGRTGEQY
TRBJ1-6 | TRBV20-1 | . | SARAQGSYNSPLH
TRBJ1-2 | TRBV10-3 | . | AISAGGTVDYGYT
TRBJ2-5 | TRBV24-1 | TRBD2 | ATSDSSGGWHNEQY
TRBJ2-7 | TRBV7-9 | . | ASSLVSNEQY
. | TRBV7-9 | . | ASSLGQSPSGETQY
TRBJ2-2 | TRBV20-1 | TRBD2 | SASAAGEVTGELF
TRBJ2-1 | TRBV20-1 | TRBD2 | SARDRNSGSDYNEQF
TRBJ2-7 | TRBV28 | . | ASSYLGTGPYEQY
TRBJ2-4 | TRBV5-4 | TRBD2 | ASSAGGLAGEGQY
TRBJ2-1 | TRBV2 | TRBD2 | ASSVTSGIRNEQF
TRBJ2-7 | TRBV29-1 | TRBD1 | SVTGGSHEQY
TRBJ1-2 | TRBV10-3 | . | ASKQGSGGYT
TRBJ2-7 | TRBV29-1 | TRBD2 | SVASGRAYEQY
. | TRBV20-1 | TRBD2 | SANSGLADLGQETQY
TRBJ2-3 | TRBV12-3/TRBV12-4 | . | ASSFIPDTQY
TRBJ1-2 | TRBV29-1 | . | SVTDGNYGYT
TRBJ1-1 | TRBV12-3/TRBV12-4 | . | ASSSGTASSTEAF
TRBJ2-7 | TRBV29-1 | . | SGGHSYEQY
TRBJ2-5 | TRBV29-1 | TRBD1 | STRQGGETQY
TRBJ2-5 | TRBV2 | . | ASKGLETQY
TRBJ2-7 | TRBV12-3/TRBV12-4 | TRBD1 | ASSDRQGNYEQY
. | TRBV3-1 | TRBD2 | ASSRQPSGSETQY
TRBJ1-5 | TRBV6-5 | . | ASSYSTALQPQH
TRBJ1-2 | TRBV29-1 | TRBD1 | SVGEGGADGYT
TRBJ2-7 | TRBV9 | . | ASSVVAISYEQY
TRBJ2-3 | TRBV5-6 | TRBD1 | ASILKGGQADTQY
TRBJ2-1 | TRBV9 | TRBD1 | ASSVVATGSYNEQF
. | TRBV5-1 | . | ASSSSYNEQY
TRBJ2-3 | TRBV29-1 | TRBD1 | SVDLDRVVTDTQY
TRBJ2-7 | TRBV5-1 | TRBD2 | ASSLYPQSGRAGEQY
TRBJ2-7 | TRBV5-1 | . | ASSFHRGGGYEQY
TRBJ1-2 | TRBV5-1 | TRBD1 | ASSSGQGVGYGYT
. | TRBV12-3/TRBV12-4 | TRBD2 | ASNPSSGSRYEQY
TRBJ1-1 | TRBV15 | TRBD1 | ATSRDRGPIEAF
TRBJ2-7 | TRBV5-1 | TRBD2 | ASSSPTSGTLGGGQY
. | TRBV4-1 | . | ASSPRTEGFGSYEQY
TRBJ1-2 | TRBV6-5 | TRBD1 | ASTSTGRNYGYT
TRBJ1-2 | TRBV20-1 | . | SARPGLAVPGYGYT
TRBJ2-3 | TRBV4-1 | . | ASSQDRGDTQY
TRBJ2-1 | TRBV6-5 | TRBD1 | ASSYFQGAQNEQF
TRBJ2-7 | TRBV15 | TRBD1 | ATGMGQGVHEQY
TRBJ2-3 | TRBV11-1 | . | ASSLNQAGVNTDTQY